These T cell receptor beta chains were read from a single sample in a study of OX40 agonist ivuxolimab in advanced cancers. The table came from immunoSEQ multiplex PCR; TCRdb's copy has only in-frame clones and leaves some out. The table lists over 15,000 clones, 72% of them singletons. Source: CD4+ or CD8+ T cells sorted from blood, taken in a trial of the OX40 agonist ivuxolimab. These TCRs come from an adult with an advanced solid tumor such as melanoma, head and neck, liver or kidney cancer. The CDR3 runs from the conserved cysteine through the conserved F or W. Each record gives: clone size, V gene, D gene, CDR3 length, J gene, CDR3 protein, CDR3 DNA. D genes are given only for firm matches. Size values are once, few and many counts, or a class for expanded clones, and some rows have none.

clone size: NA
V gene: TRBV6-5
D gene: TRBD1
CDR3 length: 14
J gene: TRBJ1-1
CDR3 protein: CASTNRGVVTEAFF
CDR3 DNA: TGTGCCAGCACCAACAGGGGGGTGGTGACTGAAGCTTTCTTT

clone size: NA
V gene: TRBV7-2
D gene: NA
CDR3 length: 13
J gene: TRBJ1-2
CDR3 protein: CASSLTDGYGYTF
CDR3 DNA: TGTGCCAGCAGCTTGACGGACGGCTATGGCTACACCTTC

clone size: NA
V gene: TRBV29-1
D gene: NA
CDR3 length: 18
J gene: TRBJ2-1
CDR3 protein: CRVAGGGGAGGSYNEQFF
CDR3 DNA: TGCCGCGTTGCAGGGGGGGGCGGGGCAGGAGGTTCCTACAATGAGCAGTTCTTC

clone size: NA
V gene: TRBV11-2
D gene: TRBD1
CDR3 length: 16
J gene: TRBJ2-7
CDR3 protein: CASSPITGTGTYEQYF
CDR3 DNA: TGTGCCAGCAGCCCCATCACCGGGACAGGGACCTACGAGCAGTACTTC

clone size: NA
V gene: TRBV11-2
D gene: NA
CDR3 length: 11
J gene: TRBJ1-1
CDR3 protein: CASRSGIEAFF
CDR3 DNA: TGTGCCAGCAGAAGCGGAATTGAAGCTTTCTTT

clone size: NA
V gene: TRBV6-1
D gene: TRBD2
CDR3 length: 17
J gene: TRBJ2-5
CDR3 protein: CASSEAGRGAYQETQYF
CDR3 DNA: TGTGCCAGCAGTGAAGCGGGGCGGGGGGCCTACCAAGAGACCCAGTACTTC

clone size: few
V gene: TRBV7-3
D gene: NA
CDR3 length: 18
J gene: TRBJ1-2
CDR3 protein: CASSLEGGTTGGHYGYTF
CDR3 DNA: TGTGCCAGCAGCTTAGAGGGGGGGACGACAGGAGGTCACTATGGCTACACCTTC

clone size: NA
V gene: TRBV11-1
D gene: NA
CDR3 length: 16
J gene: TRBJ2-3
CDR3 protein: CASSLFLGGARDTQYF
CDR3 DNA: TGTGCCAGCAGCCTCTTTTTGGGGGGAGCCCGGGATACGCAGTATTTT

clone size: medium-sized
V gene: TRBV13
D gene: NA
CDR3 length: 13
J gene: TRBJ2-7
CDR3 protein: CASSLWGSYEQYF
CDR3 DNA: TGTGCCAGCAGCTTATGGGGTTCCTACGAGCAGTACTTC

clone size: NA
V gene: TRBV19
D gene: NA
CDR3 length: 13
J gene: TRBJ1-1
CDR3 protein: CASSIWTNTEAFF
CDR3 DNA: TGTGCCAGTAGTATTTGGACGAACACTGAAGCTTTCTTT

clone size: NA
V gene: TRBV6-1
D gene: NA
CDR3 length: 15
J gene: TRBJ2-1
CDR3 protein: CASSTPGRQNNEQFF
CDR3 DNA: TGTGCCAGCAGTACGCCGGGACGGCAAAACAATGAGCAGTTCTTC

clone size: NA
V gene: TRBV28
D gene: NA
CDR3 length: 14
J gene: TRBJ2-3
CDR3 protein: CASSLRLYTDTQYF
CDR3 DNA: TGTGCCAGCAGTTTAAGACTTTACACAGATACGCAGTATTTT

clone size: NA
V gene: TRBV11-2
D gene: NA
CDR3 length: 12
J gene: TRBJ2-7
CDR3 protein: CASSPGLGEQYF
CDR3 DNA: TGTGCCAGCAGCCCAGGGTTGGGCGAGCAGTACTTC

clone size: NA
V gene: TRBV13
D gene: NA
CDR3 length: 11
J gene: TRBJ2-7
CDR3 protein: CASSLTHEQYF
CDR3 DNA: TGTGCCAGCAGCTTAACCCACGAGCAGTACTTC

clone size: few
V gene: TRBV19
D gene: NA
CDR3 length: 16
J gene: TRBJ1-2
CDR3 protein: CASSIARRVTNYGYTF
CDR3 DNA: TGTGCCAGTAGTATAGCTCGACGGGTGACTAACTATGGCTACACCTTC

clone size: NA
V gene: TRBV19
D gene: NA
CDR3 length: 18
J gene: TRBJ2-7
CDR3 protein: CASSPSLWGVTGHVEQYF
CDR3 DNA: TGTGCCAGTAGTCCCTCATTATGGGGGGTGACAGGGCATGTCGAGCAGTACTTC

clone size: medium-sized
V gene: TRBV28
D gene: TRBD1
CDR3 length: 14
J gene: TRBJ1-6
CDR3 protein: CASSETGMDSPLHF
CDR3 DNA: TGTGCCAGCAGTGAGACAGGGATGGATTCACCCCTCCACTTT

clone size: few
V gene: TRBV19
D gene: TRBD1
CDR3 length: 15
J gene: TRBJ2-5
CDR3 protein: CASSPRDRGQETQYF
CDR3 DNA: TGTGCCAGTAGTCCCCGGGACAGGGGGCAAGAGACCCAGTACTTC

clone size: NA
V gene: TRBV7-9
D gene: NA
CDR3 length: 14
J gene: TRBJ1-1
CDR3 protein: CASTAGPALTEAFF
CDR3 DNA: TGTGCCAGCACCGCGGGCCCGGCCCTCACTGAAGCTTTCTTT

clone size: NA
V gene: TRBV11-2
D gene: NA
CDR3 length: 16
J gene: TRBJ2-7
CDR3 protein: CASKLGGSGLTYEQYF
CDR3 DNA: TGTGCCAGCAAACTAGGGGGGTCAGGGTTGACCTACGAGCAGTACTTC

clone size: once
V gene: TRBV4-1
D gene: NA
CDR3 length: 14
J gene: TRBJ2-7
CDR3 protein: CASSPIGQNYEQYF
CDR3 DNA: TGCGCCAGCAGCCCTATTGGACAGAACTACGAGCAGTACTTC

clone size: NA
V gene: TRBV11-2
D gene: NA
CDR3 length: 15
J gene: TRBJ2-2
CDR3 protein: CASSRPGDWAGELFF
CDR3 DNA: TGTGCCAGCAGCCGTCCAGGGGATTGGGCCGGGGAGCTGTTTTTT

clone size: NA
V gene: TRBV29-1
D gene: NA
CDR3 length: 13
J gene: TRBJ2-1
CDR3 protein: CSVVGATYNEQFF
CDR3 DNA: TGCAGCGTTGTGGGGGCTACCTACAATGAGCAGTTCTTC

clone size: NA
V gene: TRBV11-3
D gene: NA
CDR3 length: 15
J gene: TRBJ2-7
CDR3 protein: CASSSSRVVTYEQYF
CDR3 DNA: TGTGCCAGCAGCTCCAGCAGGGTTGTCACCTACGAGCAGTACTTC

clone size: NA
V gene: TRBV2
D gene: TRBD1
CDR3 length: 13
J gene: TRBJ2-7
CDR3 protein: CASTQGLLYEQYF
CDR3 DNA: TGTGCCAGCACACAGGGGCTGCTCTACGAGCAGTACTTC

clone size: NA
V gene: TRBV11-2
D gene: TRBD1
CDR3 length: 15
J gene: TRBJ2-5
CDR3 protein: CASSLWGTVKETQYF
CDR3 DNA: TGTGCCAGCAGCTTATGGGGGACAGTTAAAGAGACCCAGTACTTC

clone size: NA
V gene: TRBV27
D gene: TRBD2
CDR3 length: 15
J gene: TRBJ2-3
CDR3 protein: CASSLSGLAGDTQYF
CDR3 DNA: TGTGCCAGCAGTTTATCGGGACTAGCGGGAGATACGCAGTATTTT

clone size: NA
V gene: TRBV6-5
D gene: TRBD2
CDR3 length: 14
J gene: TRBJ2-1
CDR3 protein: CASSYPSGGAGEFF
CDR3 DNA: TGTGCCAGCAGTTACCCCAGCGGGGGGGCCGGAGAGTTCTTC

clone size: NA
V gene: TRBV10-2
D gene: NA
CDR3 length: 14
J gene: TRBJ1-1
CDR3 protein: CASKQVHSNTEAFF
CDR3 DNA: TGCGCCAGCAAGCAGGTCCACAGTAACACTGAAGCTTTCTTT

clone size: NA
V gene: TRBV18
D gene: NA
CDR3 length: 16
J gene: TRBJ1-4
CDR3 protein: CASSPVRTSTNEKLFF
CDR3 DNA: TGTGCCAGCTCACCAGTCAGAACCTCAACTAATGAAAAACTGTTTTTT

clone size: NA
V gene: TRBV28
D gene: NA
CDR3 length: 16
J gene: TRBJ1-1
CDR3 protein: CASSSIQALMNTEAFF
CDR3 DNA: TGTGCCAGCAGTTCAATACAGGCCCTCATGAACACTGAAGCTTTCTTT

clone size: NA
V gene: TRBV18
D gene: NA
CDR3 length: 18
J gene: TRBJ1-4
CDR3 protein: CASSPWGITGNLNEKLFF
CDR3 DNA: TGTGCCAGCTCACCATGGGGAATTACAGGGAATCTAAATGAAAAACTGTTTTTT

clone size: NA
V gene: TRBV9
D gene: NA
CDR3 length: 14
J gene: TRBJ2-2
CDR3 protein: CASSDGPNTGELFF
CDR3 DNA: TGTGCCAGCAGCGATGGACCTAACACCGGGGAGCTGTTTTTT

clone size: NA
V gene: TRBV13
D gene: NA
CDR3 length: 14
J gene: TRBJ2-5
CDR3 protein: CATLGRGLPETQYF
CDR3 DNA: TGTGCCACCCTTGGGCGGGGGCTGCCAGAGACCCAGTACTTC

clone size: few
V gene: TRBV5-1
D gene: NA
CDR3 length: 16
J gene: TRBJ2-1
CDR3 protein: CASSLVTGASYNEQFF
CDR3 DNA: TGCGCCAGCAGCTTGGTCACCGGGGCCTCCTACAATGAGCAGTTCTTC

clone size: NA
V gene: TRBV11-1
D gene: NA
CDR3 length: 16
J gene: TRBJ2-1
CDR3 protein: CASSSTASLSYNEQFF
CDR3 DNA: TGTGCCAGCAGCTCGACTGCTTCCCTCTCCTACAATGAGCAGTTCTTC

clone size: few
V gene: TRBV29-1
D gene: TRBD1
CDR3 length: 12
J gene: TRBJ1-1
CDR3 protein: CSAIVGTGVTFF
CDR3 DNA: TGCAGCGCCATCGTGGGGACAGGGGTAACTTTCTTT

clone size: NA
V gene: TRBV27
D gene: TRBD1
CDR3 length: 17
J gene: TRBJ1-2
CDR3 protein: CASSLSWPGDRGPGYTF
CDR3 DNA: TGTGCCAGCAGTTTATCGTGGCCCGGGGACAGGGGTCCTGGCTACACCTTC

clone size: few
V gene: TRBV27
D gene: TRBD1
CDR3 length: 15
J gene: TRBJ2-5
CDR3 protein: CASSSPRDRSWIQYF
CDR3 DNA: TGTGCCAGCAGTTCCCCGAGGGACAGGTCATGGATCCAGTACTTC

clone size: once
V gene: TRBV10-3
D gene: TRBD2
CDR3 length: 16
J gene: TRBJ2-2
CDR3 protein: CAISESGLALTGELFF
CDR3 DNA: TGTGCCATCAGTGAGTCTGGACTAGCGTTAACCGGGGAGCTGTTTTTT

clone size: medium-sized
V gene: TRBV28
D gene: NA
CDR3 length: 12
J gene: TRBJ2-7
CDR3 protein: CASSLRGREQYF
CDR3 DNA: TGTGCCAGCAGTTTACGGGGGCGCGAGCAGTACTTC